This T cell receptor (beta chain) was recorded in a study of blood T cell repertoires in COVID-19. This CDR3 region has 15 residues. Germline values: CDR1 SNHLY, CDR2 FYNNEI. After removal of 5 bases from V and 3 bases from J, the junction contained 7 bases not matched to a gene. The repertoire was sequenced with immunoSEQ multiplex PCR; TCRdb's copy has only in-frame clones and lacks some. The table includes around 100,000 clones, roughly nine tenths detected once. Sequenced material: peripheral blood. The TCR was taken from a human donor in a cohort sampled during active COVID-19. V gene TRBV2 combines with J gene TRBJ1-2; 9 bases agree with TRBD1. CDR3 coding DNA: TGTGCCAGCAGTCTACAGGGGGCGCGCTACTATGGCTACACCTTC. Translating gives CASSLQGARYYGYTF.